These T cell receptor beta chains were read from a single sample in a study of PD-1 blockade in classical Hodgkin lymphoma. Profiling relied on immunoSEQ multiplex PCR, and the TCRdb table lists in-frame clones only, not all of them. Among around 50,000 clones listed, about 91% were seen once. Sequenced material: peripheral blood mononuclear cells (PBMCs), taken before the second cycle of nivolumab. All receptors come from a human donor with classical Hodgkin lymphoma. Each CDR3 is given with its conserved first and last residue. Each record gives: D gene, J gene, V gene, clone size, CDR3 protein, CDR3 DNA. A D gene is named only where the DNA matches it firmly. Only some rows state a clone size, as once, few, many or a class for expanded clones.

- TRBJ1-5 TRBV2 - CASSDLLTEQPQHF TGTGCCAGCAGTGATTTGTTGACAGAACAGCCCCAGCATTTT
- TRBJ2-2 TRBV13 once CASSSGTGELFF TGTGCCAGCAGCTCCGGCACCGGGGAGCTGTTTTTT
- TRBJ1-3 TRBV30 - CAWKRTAGNSGNTIYF TGTGCCTGGAAAAGAACGGCCGGAAACTCTGGAAACACCATATATTTT
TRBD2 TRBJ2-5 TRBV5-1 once CASSERAGSGQETQYF TGCGCCAGCAGCGAGAGAGCGGGATCGGGCCAAGAGACCCAGTACTTC
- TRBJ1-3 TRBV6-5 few CASSPLMNSGNTIYF TGTGCCAGCAGTCCCCTAATGAACTCTGGAAACACCATATATTTT
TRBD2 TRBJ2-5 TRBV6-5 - CASSYREGGETQYF TGTGCCAGCAGTTACAGGGAGGGAGGAGAGACCCAGTACTTC
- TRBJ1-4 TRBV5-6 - CASSLKNSWDEKLFF TGTGCCAGCAGCTTGAAGAACTCTTGGGATGAAAAACTGTTTTTT
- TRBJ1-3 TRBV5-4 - CASSGTFSGNTIYF TGTGCCAGCAGCGGGACTTTCTCTGGAAACACCATATATTTT
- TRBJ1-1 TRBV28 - CASSPFSGMNTEAFF TGTGCCAGCAGTCCGTTTTCCGGGATGAACACTGAAGCTTTCTTT
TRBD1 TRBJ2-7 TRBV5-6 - CASSLAYRGRGYEQYF TGTGCCAGCAGCTTAGCCTACAGGGGCCGAGGCTACGAGCAGTACTTC
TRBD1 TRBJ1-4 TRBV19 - CASRRQGKATNEKLFF TGTGCCAGTAGGAGACAGGGGAAAGCAACTAATGAAAAACTGTTTTTT
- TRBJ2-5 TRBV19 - CASSILGTPQETQYF TGTGCCAGTAGTATACTAGGGACCCCCCAAGAGACCCAGTACTTC
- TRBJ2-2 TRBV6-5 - CASSSGAAPTGELFF TGTGCCAGCAGTTCAGGGGCAGCGCCGACCGGGGAGCTGTTTTTT
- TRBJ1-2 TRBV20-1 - CSASGVHGYTF TGCAGTGCGTCCGGAGTGCATGGCTACACCTTC
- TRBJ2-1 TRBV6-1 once CATLGDQKYNEQFF TGTGCCACGTTAGGGGACCAGAAATACAATGAGCAGTTCTTC
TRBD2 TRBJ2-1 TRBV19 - CASSIGLANEQFF TGTGCCAGTAGTATAGGACTAGCAAATGAGCAGTTCTTC